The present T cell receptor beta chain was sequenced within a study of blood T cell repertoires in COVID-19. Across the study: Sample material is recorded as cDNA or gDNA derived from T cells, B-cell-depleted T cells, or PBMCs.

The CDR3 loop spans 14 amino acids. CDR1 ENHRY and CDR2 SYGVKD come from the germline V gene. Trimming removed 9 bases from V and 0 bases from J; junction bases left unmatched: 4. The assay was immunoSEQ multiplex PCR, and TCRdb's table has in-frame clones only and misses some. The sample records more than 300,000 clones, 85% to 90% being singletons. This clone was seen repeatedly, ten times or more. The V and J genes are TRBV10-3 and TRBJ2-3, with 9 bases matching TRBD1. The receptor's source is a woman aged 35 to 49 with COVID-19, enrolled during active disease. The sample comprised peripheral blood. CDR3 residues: CAIQGAPSTDTQYF. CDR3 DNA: TGTGCCATACAGGGGGCGCCTAGCACAGATACGCAGTATTTT.